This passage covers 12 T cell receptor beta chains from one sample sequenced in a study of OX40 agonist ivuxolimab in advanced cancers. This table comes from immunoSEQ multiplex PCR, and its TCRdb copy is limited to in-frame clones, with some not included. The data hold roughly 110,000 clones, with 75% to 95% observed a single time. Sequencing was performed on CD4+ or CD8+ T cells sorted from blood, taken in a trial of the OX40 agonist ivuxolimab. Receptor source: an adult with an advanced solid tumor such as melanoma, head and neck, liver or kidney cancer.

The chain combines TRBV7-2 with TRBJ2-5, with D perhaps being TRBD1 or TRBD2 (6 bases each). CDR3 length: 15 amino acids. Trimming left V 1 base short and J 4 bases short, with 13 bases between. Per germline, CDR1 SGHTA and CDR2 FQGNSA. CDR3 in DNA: TGTGCCAGCAGCTTAGGTGGAGGGGGACTAGAGACCCAGTACTTC. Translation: CASSLGGGGLETQYF.

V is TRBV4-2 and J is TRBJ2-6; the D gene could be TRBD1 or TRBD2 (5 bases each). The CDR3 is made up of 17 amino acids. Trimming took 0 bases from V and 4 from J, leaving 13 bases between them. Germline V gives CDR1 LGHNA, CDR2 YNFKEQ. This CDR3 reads CASSQEGTSGGANVLTF. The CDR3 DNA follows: TGTGCCAGCAGCCAAGAAGGGACGTCCGGAGGGGCCAACGTCCTGACTTTC.

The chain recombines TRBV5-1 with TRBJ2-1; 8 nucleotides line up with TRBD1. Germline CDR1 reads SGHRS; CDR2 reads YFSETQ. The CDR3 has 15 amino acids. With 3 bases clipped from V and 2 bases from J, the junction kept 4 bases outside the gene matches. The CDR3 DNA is TGCGCCAGCAGCTCCGGACAGGGTGCCTACAATGAGCAGTTCTTC. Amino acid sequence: CASSSGQGAYNEQFF.

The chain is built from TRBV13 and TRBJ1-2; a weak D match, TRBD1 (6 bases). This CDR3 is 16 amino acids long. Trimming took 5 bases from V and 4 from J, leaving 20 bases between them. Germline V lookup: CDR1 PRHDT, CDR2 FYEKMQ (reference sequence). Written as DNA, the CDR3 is TGTGCCAGCAGCAACCGCGCCGACAGGCGCTCCTATGGCTACACCTTC. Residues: CASSNRADRRSYGYTF.

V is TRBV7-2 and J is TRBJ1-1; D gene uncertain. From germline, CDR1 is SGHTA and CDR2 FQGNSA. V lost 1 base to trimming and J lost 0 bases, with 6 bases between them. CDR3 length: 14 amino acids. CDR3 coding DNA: TGTGCCAGCAGCTTAGGGGAGATGAACACTGAAGCTTTCTTT. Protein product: CASSLGEMNTEAFF.

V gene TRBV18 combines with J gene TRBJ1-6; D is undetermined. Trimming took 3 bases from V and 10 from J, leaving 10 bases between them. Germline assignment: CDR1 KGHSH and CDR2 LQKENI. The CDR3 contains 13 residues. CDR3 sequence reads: CASSPLVQSPLHF. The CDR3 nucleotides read TGTGCCAGCTCACCCCTCGTACAGTCACCCCTCCACTTT. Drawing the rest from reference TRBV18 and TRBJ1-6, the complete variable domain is NAGVMQNPRHLVRRRGQEARLRCSPMKGHSHVYWYRQLPEEGLKFMVYLQKENIIDESGMPKERFSAEFPKEGPSILRIQQVVRGDSAAYFCASSPLVQSPLHFGNGTRLTVT.

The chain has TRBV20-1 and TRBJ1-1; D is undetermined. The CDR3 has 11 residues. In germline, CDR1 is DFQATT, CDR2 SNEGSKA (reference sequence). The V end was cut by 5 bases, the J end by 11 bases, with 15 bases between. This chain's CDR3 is CSALKAEEAFF. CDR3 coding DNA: TGCAGTGCTTTGAAAGCCGAGGAGGCTTTCTTT.

The chain's CDR3 is CASTPTTGQGSYEQYF. For the CDR3, the DNA is TGTGCCAGTACCCCCACCACGGGACAGGGCTCCTACGAGCAGTACTTC. The chain has TRBV7-2 and TRBJ2-7, with 9 bases identical to TRBD1. Trimming cost V 9 bases and J 0 bases; bases outside gene matches: 12. The CDR3 contains 16 residues. Germline CDR1 reads SGHTA; CDR2 reads FQGNSA.

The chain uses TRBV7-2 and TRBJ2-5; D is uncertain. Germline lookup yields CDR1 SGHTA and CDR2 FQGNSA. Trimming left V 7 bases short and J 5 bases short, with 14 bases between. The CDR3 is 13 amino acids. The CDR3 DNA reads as TGTGCCAGCACCCGTTCTGGACGGGAGACCCAGTACTTC. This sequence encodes CASTRSGRETQYF.

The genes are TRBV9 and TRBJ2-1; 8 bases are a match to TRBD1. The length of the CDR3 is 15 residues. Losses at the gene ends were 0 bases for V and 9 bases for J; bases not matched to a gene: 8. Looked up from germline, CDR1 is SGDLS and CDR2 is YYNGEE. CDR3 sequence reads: CASSVDGDRLGEQFF. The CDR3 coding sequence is TGTGCCAGCAGCGTAGATGGGGACAGGCTAGGTGAGCAGTTCTTC.

The CDR3, as DNA: TGTGCCAGCAGCTCCCGACGGGGGAATTCCGGAGAGACCCAGTACTTC. Protein sequence: CASSSRRGNSGETQYF. This chain links TRBV11-2 with TRBJ2-5, with a possible D match to TRBD2 (6 bases). CDR1 and CDR2 (germline): SGHAT, FQNNGV. The CDR3 spans 16 residues. V gave up 4 bases and J gave up 4 bases, with 19 bases separating them.

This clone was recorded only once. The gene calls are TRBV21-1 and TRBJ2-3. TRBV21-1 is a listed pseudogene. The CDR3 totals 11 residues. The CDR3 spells CASSPRAAQYF. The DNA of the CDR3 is TGTGCCAGCAGTCCCCGGGCCGCCCAGTATTTT.